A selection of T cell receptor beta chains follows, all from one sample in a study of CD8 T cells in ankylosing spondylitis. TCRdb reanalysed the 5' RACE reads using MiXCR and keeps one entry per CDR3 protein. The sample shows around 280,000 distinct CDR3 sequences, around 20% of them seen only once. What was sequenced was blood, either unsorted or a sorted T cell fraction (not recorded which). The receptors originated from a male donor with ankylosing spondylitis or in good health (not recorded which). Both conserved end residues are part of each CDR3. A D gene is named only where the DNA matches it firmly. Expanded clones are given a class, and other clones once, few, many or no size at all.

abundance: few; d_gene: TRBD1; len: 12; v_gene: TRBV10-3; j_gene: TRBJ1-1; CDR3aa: CAISYRGTEAFF; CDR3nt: TGTGCCATCAGCTACAGGGGCACTGAAGCTTTCTTT
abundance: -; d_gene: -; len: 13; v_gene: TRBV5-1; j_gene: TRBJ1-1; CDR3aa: CASSLYGGTEAFF; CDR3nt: TGCGCCAGCAGCTTATACGGCGGCACTGAAGCTTTCTTT
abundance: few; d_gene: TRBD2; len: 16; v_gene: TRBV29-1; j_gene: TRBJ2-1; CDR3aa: CSVEDERGGLYNEQFF; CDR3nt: TGCAGCGTTGAAGACGAGCGGGGGGGTCTCTACAATGAGCAGTTCTTC
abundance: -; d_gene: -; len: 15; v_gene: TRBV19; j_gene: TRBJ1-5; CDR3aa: CASSIGNSPNQPQHF; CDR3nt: TGTGCCAGTAGTATCGGGAACAGTCCCAATCAGCCCCAGCATTTT
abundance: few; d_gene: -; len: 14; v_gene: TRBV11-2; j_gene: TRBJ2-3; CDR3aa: CASTHGASTDTQYF; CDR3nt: TGTGCCAGCACCCATGGGGCTAGCACAGATACGCAGTATTTT
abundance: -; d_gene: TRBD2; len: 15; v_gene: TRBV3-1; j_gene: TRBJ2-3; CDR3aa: CASCQGLAGVVAQYF; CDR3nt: TGTGCCAGCTGCCAAGGACTAGCGGGAGTCGTCGCGCAGTATTTT
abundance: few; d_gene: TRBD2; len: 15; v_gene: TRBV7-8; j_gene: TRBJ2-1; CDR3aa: CASSPGTSGGNEQFF; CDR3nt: TGTGCCAGCAGCCCCGGGACTAGCGGGGGAAATGAGCAGTTCTTC
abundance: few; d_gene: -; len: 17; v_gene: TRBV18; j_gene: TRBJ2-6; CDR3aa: CASSPLDTYSGANVLTF; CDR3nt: TGTGCCAGCTCACCATTGGACACCTACTCTGGGGCCAACGTCCTGACTTTC
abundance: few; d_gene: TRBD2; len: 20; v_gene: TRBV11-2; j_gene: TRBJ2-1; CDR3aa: CASSLGGGLADSVSYNEQFF; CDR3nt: TGTGCCAGCAGCTTAGGAGGGGGACTAGCGGACTCAGTCTCCTACAATGAGCAGTTCTTC
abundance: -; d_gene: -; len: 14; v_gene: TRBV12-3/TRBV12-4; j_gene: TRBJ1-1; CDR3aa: CASSRHAENTEAFF; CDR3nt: TGTGCCAGCAGTCGACACGCAGAGAACACTGAAGCTTTCTTT
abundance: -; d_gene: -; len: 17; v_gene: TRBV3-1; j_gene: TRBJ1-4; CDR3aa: CASSQGVWRTMNEKLFF; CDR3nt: TGTGCCAGCAGCCAAGGGGTGTGGAGGACGATGAATGAAAAACTGTTTTTT
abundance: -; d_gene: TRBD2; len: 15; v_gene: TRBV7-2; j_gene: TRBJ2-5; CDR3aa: CASSRFLAGQETQYF; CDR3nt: TGTGCCAGCAGCCGTTTCCTAGCGGGGCAAGAGACCCAGTACTTC
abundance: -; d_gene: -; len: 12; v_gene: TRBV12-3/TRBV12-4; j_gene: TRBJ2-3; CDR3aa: CASSFRSDTQYF; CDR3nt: TGTGCCAGCAGTTTTCGATCGGATACGCAGTATTTT
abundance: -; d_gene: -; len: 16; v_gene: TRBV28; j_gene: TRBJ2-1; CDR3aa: CASSSAGLRYNIEQFF; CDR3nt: TGTGCCAGCAGCTCCGCGGGACTTCGTTACAATATTGAGCAGTTCTTC
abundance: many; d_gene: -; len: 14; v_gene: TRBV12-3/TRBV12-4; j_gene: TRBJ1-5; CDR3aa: CASSLEYSVQPQHF; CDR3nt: TGTGCCAGCAGTTTAGAGTACAGTGTTCAGCCCCAGCATTTT
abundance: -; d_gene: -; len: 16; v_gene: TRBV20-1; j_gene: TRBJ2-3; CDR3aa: CSARNKRRSTGDTQYF; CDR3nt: TGCAGTGCTAGGAACAAAAGGCGGTCGACCGGGGATACGCAGTATTTT
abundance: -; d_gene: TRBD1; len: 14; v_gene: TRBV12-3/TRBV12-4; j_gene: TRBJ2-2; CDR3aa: CATSQGGNTGELFF; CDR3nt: TGTGCCACCTCACAGGGGGGGAACACCGGGGAGCTGTTTTTT
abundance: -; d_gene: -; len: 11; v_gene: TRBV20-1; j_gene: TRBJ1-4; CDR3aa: CSATSGEGARF; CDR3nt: TGCAGTGCTACCTCAGGGGAAGGGGCGCGTTTT
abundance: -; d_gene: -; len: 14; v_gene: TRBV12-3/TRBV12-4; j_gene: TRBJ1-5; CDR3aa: CASTLGGGNQPQHF; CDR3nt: TGTGCCAGCACCCTAGGAGGGGGGAATCAGCCCCAGCATTTT
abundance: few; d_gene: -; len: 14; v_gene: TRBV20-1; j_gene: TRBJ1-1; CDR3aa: CSAPNPRGNTEAFF; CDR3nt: TGCAGTGCACCGAACCCACGGGGGAACACTGAAGCTTTCTTT
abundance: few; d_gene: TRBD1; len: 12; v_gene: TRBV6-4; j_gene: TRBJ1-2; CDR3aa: CASRDRGYGYTF; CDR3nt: TGTGCCAGCAGGGACAGGGGCTATGGCTACACCTTC
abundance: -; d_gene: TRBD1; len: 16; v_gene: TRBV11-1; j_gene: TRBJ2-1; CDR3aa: CASSLFLGTGNNEQFF; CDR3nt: TGTGCCAGCAGCTTATTTTTGGGGACAGGAAACAATGAGCAGTTCTTC
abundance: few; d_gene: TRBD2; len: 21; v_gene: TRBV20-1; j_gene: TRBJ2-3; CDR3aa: CSAQRGGAGTSGNLPPDTQYF; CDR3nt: TGCAGTGCTCAAAGGGGAGGGGCCGGGACTAGCGGGAACCTTCCCCCAGATACGCAGTATTTT
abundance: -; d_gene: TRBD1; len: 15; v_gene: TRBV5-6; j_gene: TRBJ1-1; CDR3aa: CASSIRQGRPAEAFF; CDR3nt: TGTGCCAGCAGCATTAGACAGGGGCGCCCCGCTGAAGCTTTCTTT
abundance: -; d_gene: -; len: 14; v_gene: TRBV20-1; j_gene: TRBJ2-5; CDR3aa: CSARFLARQETQYF; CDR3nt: TGCAGTGCTAGATTCCTAGCGAGACAAGAGACCCAGTACTTC
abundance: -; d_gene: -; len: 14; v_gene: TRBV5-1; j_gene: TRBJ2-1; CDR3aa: CASSLGTLQDEQFF; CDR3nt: TGCGCCAGCAGCTTGGGAACGCTCCAGGATGAGCAGTTCTTC
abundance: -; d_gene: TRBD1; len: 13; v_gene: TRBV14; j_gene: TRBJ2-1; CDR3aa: CASTNRGLNEQFF; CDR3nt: TGTGCCAGCACGAACAGGGGGCTGAATGAGCAGTTCTTC
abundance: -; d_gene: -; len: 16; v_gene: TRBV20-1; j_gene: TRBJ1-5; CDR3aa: CSARVTKGGLHQPQHF; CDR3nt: TGCAGTGCTAGAGTTACAAAGGGAGGGCTCCATCAGCCCCAGCATTTT
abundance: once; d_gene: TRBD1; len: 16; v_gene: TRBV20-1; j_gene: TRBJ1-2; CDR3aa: CSAPEGGGQGLFGYTF; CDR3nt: TGCAGTGCTCCTGAGGGGGGGGGACAGGGCTTGTTTGGCTACACCTTC
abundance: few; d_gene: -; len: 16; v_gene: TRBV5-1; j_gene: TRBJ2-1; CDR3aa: CASSLVATASYNEQFF; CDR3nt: TGCGCCAGCAGCTTAGTAGCGACAGCTTCCTACAATGAGCAGTTCTTC
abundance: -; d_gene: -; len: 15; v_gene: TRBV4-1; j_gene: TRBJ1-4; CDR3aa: CASSTLGPGNEKLFF; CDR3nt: TGCGCCAGCAGCACACTCGGCCCTGGGAATGAAAAACTGTTTTTT
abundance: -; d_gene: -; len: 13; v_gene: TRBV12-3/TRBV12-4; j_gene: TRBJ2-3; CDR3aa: CASSPGTGDTQYF; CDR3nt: TGTGCCAGCAGCCCGGGGACTGGTGATACGCAGTATTTT
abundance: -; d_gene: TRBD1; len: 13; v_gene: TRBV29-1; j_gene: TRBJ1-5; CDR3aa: CSVGQAPGQPQHF; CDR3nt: TGCAGCGTCGGACAGGCCCCAGGTCAGCCCCAGCATTTT
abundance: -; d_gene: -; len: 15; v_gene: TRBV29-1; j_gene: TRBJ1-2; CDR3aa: CSVEDPGGAFNGYTF; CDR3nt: TGCAGCGTTGAAGATCCCGGGGGAGCTTTTAATGGCTACACCTTC
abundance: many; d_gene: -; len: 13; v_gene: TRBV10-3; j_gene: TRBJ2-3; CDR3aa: CAIGNRRGHEQYF; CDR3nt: TGTGCCATCGGTAATCGTCGGGGGCATGAGCAGTATTTT
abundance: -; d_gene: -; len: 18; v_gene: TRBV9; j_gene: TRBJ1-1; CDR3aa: CASSVEYGGIGLGPEAFF; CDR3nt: TGTGCCAGCAGCGTAGAGTATGGGGGGATCGGGCTGGGTCCTGAAGCTTTCTTT
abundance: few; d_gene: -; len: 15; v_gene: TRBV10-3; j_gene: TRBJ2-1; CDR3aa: CAISADRGGDNEQFF; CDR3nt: TGTGCCATCAGTGCTGACAGGGGAGGGGACAATGAGCAGTTCTTC
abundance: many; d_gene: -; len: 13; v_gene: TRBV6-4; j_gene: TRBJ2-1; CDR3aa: CASSDGRGAEQFF; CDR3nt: TGTGCCAGCAGTGACGGTCGCGGGGCAGAGCAGTTCTTC
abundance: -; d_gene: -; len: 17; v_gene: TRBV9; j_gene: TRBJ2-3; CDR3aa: CASSVGTDRRSTDTQYF; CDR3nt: TGTGCCAGCAGCGTAGGAACAGACAGGAGAAGCACAGATACGCAGTATTTT
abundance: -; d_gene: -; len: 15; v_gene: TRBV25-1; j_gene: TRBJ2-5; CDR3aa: CASRAGVVTGETQYF; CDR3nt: TGTGCCTCCAGGGCAGGGGTGGTTACTGGGGAGACCCAGTACTTC
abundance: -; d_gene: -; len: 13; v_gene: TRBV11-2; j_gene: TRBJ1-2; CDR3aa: CASSPGQTNGYTF; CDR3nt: TGTGCCAGCAGCCCCGGGCAGACAAATGGCTACACCTTC
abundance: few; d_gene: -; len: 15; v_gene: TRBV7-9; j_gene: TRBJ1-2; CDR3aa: CASSLHTRGDYGYTF; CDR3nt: TGTGCCAGCAGCTTACACACCCGGGGCGACTATGGCTACACCTTC
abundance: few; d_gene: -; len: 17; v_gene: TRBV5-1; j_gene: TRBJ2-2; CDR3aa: CASSWGAATDNTGELFF; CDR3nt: TGCGCCAGCAGCTGGGGGGCCGCGACAGACAACACCGGGGAGCTGTTTTTT
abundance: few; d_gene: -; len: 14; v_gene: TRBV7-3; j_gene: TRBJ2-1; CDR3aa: CASSQNRQDKEQFF; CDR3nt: TGTGCCAGCAGCCAAAACCGACAGGATAAAGAGCAGTTCTTC
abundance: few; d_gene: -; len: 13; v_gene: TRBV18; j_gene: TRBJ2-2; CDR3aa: CASSPSETGELFF; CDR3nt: TGTGCCAGCTCACCGTCAGAGACCGGGGAGCTGTTTTTT
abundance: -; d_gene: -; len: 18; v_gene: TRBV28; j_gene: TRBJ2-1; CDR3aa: CASTPGRGFLGSYNEQFF; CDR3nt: TGTGCCAGCACCCCCGGTCGGGGGTTTTTGGGGTCCTACAATGAGCAGTTCTTC
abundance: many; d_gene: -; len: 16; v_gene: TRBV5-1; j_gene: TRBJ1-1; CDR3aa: CASSLKVSGEATEAFF; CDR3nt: TGCGCCAGCAGCTTGAAGGTATCTGGCGAGGCTACTGAAGCTTTCTTT
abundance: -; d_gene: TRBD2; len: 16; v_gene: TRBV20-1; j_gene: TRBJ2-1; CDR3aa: CSARGQTSGRANEQFF; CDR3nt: TGCAGTGCTAGAGGCCAAACTAGCGGGAGGGCCAATGAGCAGTTCTTC
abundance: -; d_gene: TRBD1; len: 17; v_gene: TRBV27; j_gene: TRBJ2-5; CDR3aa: CAETSLGQGEGEETQYF; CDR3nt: TGTGCCGAGACAAGCCTTGGACAGGGGGAGGGCGAAGAGACCCAGTACTTC
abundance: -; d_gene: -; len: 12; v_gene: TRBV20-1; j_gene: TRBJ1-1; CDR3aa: CSAREGNTEAFF; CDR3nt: TGCAGTGCTAGGGAAGGGAACACTGAAGCTTTCTTT
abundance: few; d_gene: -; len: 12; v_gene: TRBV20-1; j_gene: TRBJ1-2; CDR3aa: CSGRGGDYGYTF; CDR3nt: TGCAGTGGTCGGGGAGGGGATTATGGCTACACCTTC